The clone carrying this TCR beta chain appeared many times. The sample belongs to a study of T cells in Graves' hyperthyroidism and ophthalmopathy. RNA transcripts were the template for amplifying TCR beta CDR3 regions. HTBI primers drove first-round RT-PCR of the TCR CDR3. TCRdb fed the multiplex PCR reads into MiXCR, producing one record per CDR3 protein. The table records about 480,000 distinct CDR3 sequences, roughly 25% of them present only once. The CDR3 runs 14 residues. From germline, CDR1 is SGHTA and CDR2 FQGNSA. Trimming shortened V by 3 bases and J by 3 bases, and 11 bases separated the two germline ends.

The V gene is TRBV7-2, the J gene TRBJ2-5, with a weak D call TRBD1 (6 bases). This clonotype was sampled from a woman aged 25 to 39 with Graves' ophthalmopathy. The specimen was blood. CDR3 protein: CASSFSRTEETQYF. The DNA for the CDR3 is TGTGCCAGCAGCTTTTCTCGGACAGAAGAGACCCAGTACTTC.